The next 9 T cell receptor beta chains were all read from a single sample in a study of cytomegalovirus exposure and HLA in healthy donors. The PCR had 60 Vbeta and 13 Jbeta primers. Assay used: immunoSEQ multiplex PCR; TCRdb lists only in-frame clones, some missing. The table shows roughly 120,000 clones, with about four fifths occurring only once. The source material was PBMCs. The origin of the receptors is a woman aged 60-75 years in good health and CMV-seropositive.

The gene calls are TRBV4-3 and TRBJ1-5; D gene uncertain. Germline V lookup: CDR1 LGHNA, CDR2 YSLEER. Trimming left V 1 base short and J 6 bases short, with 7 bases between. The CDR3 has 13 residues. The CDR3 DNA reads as TGCGCCAGCAGCCAAGGGGCGCTTCAGCCCCAGCATTTT. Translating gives CASSQGALQPQHF.

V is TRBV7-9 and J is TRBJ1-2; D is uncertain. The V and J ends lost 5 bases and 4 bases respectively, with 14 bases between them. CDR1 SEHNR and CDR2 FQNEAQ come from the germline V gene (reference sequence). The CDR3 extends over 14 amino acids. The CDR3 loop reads CASSPVEISYGYTF. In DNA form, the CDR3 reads TGTGCCAGCAGCCCGGTGGAGATTTCCTATGGCTACACCTTC.

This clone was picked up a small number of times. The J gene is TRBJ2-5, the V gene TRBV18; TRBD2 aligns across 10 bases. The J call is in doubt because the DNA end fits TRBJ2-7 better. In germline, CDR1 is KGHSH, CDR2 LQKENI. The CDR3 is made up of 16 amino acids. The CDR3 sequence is CASSLRTSGALNEQYF. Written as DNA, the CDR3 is TGTGCCAGCTCACTCCGGACTAGCGGTGCTCTGAACGAGCAGTACTTC.

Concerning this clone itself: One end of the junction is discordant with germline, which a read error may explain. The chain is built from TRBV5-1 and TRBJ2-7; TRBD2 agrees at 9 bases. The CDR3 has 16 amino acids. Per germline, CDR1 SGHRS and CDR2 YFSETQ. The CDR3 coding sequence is TGCGCCAGCAGCTGGGTAAATAGCGGGAGTATCGGCGAGCAGCACTTC. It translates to CASSWVNSGSIGEQHF.

CDR3 protein: CASSLRFADSPLHF. The CDR3 nucleotides are TGTGCCAGCAGCTTACGGTTCGCTGATTCACCCCTCCACTTT. V and J are TRBV7-3 and TRBJ1-6, with D uncertain. The length of the CDR3 is 14 residues. V lost 2 bases, J lost 8 bases, and 10 bases lay in between. From germline, CDR1 is SGHTA and CDR2 FQGTGA.

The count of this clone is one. The CDR3 spells CASITGSYGYTF. CDR3 coding DNA: TGTGCCAGCATCACAGGGAGCTATGGCTACACCTTC. This chain links TRBV7-2 with TRBJ1-2; the D gene is possibly TRBD1 (6 bases). The germline V and J ends were trimmed by 7 bases and 4 bases, with 10 bases remaining between them. CDR1 is SGHTA and CDR2 is FQGNSA in the germline V gene. The length of the CDR3 is 12 residues.

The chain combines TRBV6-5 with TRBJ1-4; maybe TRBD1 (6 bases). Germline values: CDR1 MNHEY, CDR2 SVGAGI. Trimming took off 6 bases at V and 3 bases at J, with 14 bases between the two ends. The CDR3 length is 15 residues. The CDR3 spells CASRPQGRANEKLFF. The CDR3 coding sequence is TGTGCCAGCAGACCGCAGGGGCGAGCTAATGAAAAACTGTTTTTT.

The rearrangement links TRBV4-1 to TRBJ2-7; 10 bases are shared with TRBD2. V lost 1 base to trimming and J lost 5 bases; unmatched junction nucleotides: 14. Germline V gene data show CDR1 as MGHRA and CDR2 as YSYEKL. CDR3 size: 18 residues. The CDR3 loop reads CASSQAIRGLAGANEQYF. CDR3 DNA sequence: TGCGCCAGCAGCCAAGCCATCAGAGGGCTAGCGGGAGCCAACGAGCAGTACTTC.

The CDR3 nucleotides are TGTGCCACCAGCAGAGCGCAGGGAACTGGAAACACCATATATTTT. Encoded protein: CATSRAQGTGNTIYF. The V gene is TRBV15, the J gene TRBJ1-3, with D maybe TRBD1 (5 bases). Trimming took 1 base from V and 2 from J, leaving 9 bases between them. The CDR3 covers 15 residues. Germline-derived CDR1 and CDR2 are LNHNV and YYDKDF (reference sequence).